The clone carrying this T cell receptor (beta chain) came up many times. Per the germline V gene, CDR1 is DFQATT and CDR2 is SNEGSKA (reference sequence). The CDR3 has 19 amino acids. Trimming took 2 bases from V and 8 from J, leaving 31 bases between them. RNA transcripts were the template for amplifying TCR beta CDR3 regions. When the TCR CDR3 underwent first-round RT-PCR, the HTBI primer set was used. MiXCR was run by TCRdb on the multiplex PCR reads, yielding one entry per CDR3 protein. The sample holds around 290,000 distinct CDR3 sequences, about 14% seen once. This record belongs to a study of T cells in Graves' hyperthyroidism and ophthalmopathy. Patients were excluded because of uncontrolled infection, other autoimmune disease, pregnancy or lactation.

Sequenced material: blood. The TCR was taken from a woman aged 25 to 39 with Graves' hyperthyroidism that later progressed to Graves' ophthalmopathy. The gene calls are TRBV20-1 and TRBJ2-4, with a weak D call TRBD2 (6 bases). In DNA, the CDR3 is TGCAGTGCTAGACACCTACTGGAGGGTGTAGGTATAGAAGGAGACATTCAGTACTTC. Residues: CSARHLLEGVGIEGDIQYF.